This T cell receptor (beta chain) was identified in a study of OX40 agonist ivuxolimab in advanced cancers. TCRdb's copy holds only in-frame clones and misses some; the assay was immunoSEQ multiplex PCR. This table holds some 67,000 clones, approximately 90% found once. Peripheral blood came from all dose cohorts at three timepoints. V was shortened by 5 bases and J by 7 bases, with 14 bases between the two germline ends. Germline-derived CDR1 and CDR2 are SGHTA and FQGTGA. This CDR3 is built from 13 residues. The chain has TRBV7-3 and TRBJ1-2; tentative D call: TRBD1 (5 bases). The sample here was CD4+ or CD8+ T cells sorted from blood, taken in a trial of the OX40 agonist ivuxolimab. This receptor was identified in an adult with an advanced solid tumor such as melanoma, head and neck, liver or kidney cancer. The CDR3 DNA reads TGTGCCAGCAGCGGTTCACGGGGGAGTGGCTACACCTTC. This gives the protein CASSGSRGSGYTF.